The 8 T cell receptor beta chains presented below share a single source sample, sequenced in a study of high-grade serous ovarian cancer treatment subgroups. Using immunoSEQ multiplex PCR, the repertoire was profiled, and TCRdb retains in-frame clones only, with some absent. The sample holds about 7,600 clones, 65% to 85% seen once. Tumor tissue was taken before any definitive surgery or chemotherapy was given. Sequencing used tumor tissue. The receptors stem from a human donor with high-grade serous ovarian cancer.

The V and J genes are TRBV4-2 and TRBJ2-7; D remains unclear. Germline CDR1 LGHNA, CDR2 YNFKEQ. This CDR3 region has 15 residues. V was trimmed by 1 base and J by 5 bases, leaving 15 bases between them. Here the CDR3 reads CASSQAGSRSNEQYF. The CDR3 DNA follows: TGTGCCAGCAGCCAAGCAGGTAGCCGTAGCAACGAGCAGTACTTC.

This chain joins TRBV7-2 and TRBJ1-1; TRBD1 matches 7 bases. The CDR3 extends over 14 amino acids. With V trimmed by 4 bases and J by 1 base, 3 bases remained unmatched. Germline values: CDR1 SGHTA, CDR2 FQGNSA. The CDR3 here is CASSSGTENTEAFF. Here the CDR3 DNA reads TGTGCCAGCAGCTCCGGGACAGAGAACACTGAAGCTTTCTTT.

V gene TRBV20-1 combines with J gene TRBJ2-7; D gene ambiguous. Trimming took 6 bases from V and 6 from J, leaving 9 bases between them. The germline V gene encodes CDR1 DFQATT and CDR2 SNEGSKA (reference sequence). The CDR3 totals 10 residues. The CDR3 region has the DNA TGCAGTGCCAGTACGGGCGAGCAGTACTTC. This gives the protein CSASTGEQYF.

This chain connects TRBV7-9 to TRBJ2-1; 10 bases agree with TRBD2. This CDR3 contains 18 residues. J was trimmed by 3 bases and V by 4 bases; bases with no gene match: 12. Per germline, CDR1 SEHNR and CDR2 FQNEAQ (reference sequence). CDR3 sequence: CASSSLRALAGDYNEQFF. CDR3 DNA sequence: TGTGCCAGCAGCTCATTAAGGGCTCTAGCGGGAGACTACAATGAGCAGTTCTTC. The variable domain in full, with the rest retrieved from reference TRBV7-9 and TRBJ2-1, is DTGVSQNPRHKITKRGQNVTFRCDPISEHNRLYWYRQTLGQGPEFLTYFQNEAQLEKSRLLSDRFSAERPKGSFSTLEIQRTEQGDSAMYLCASSSLRALAGDYNEQFFGPGTRLTVL.

The chain links TRBV11-2 to TRBJ1-1; D unclear. Trimming removed 5 bases from V and 1 base from J, with 14 bases in between. This CDR3 region has 15 residues. From germline, CDR1 is SGHAT and CDR2 FQNNGV. CDR3 nucleotides: TGTGCCAGCAGCCCCCGGGCTTTAGCGAACACTGAAGCTTTCTTT. Its translation: CASSPRALANTEAFF.

The chain joins TRBV5-1 to TRBJ2-2; a possible D gene is TRBD1 (6 bases). In germline, CDR1 is SGHRS, CDR2 YFSETQ. The CDR3 is 15 amino acids. Between the trimmed V and J ends, which lost 1 base and 6 bases, there was a span of 13 bases. The CDR3 loop reads CASSLREQGSGELFF. CDR3 coding DNA: TGCGCCAGCAGCTTGAGAGAACAGGGTTCCGGGGAGCTGTTTTTT.

The chain combines TRBV19 with TRBJ2-3; D remains unclear. Germline loops: CDR1 LNHDA, CDR2 SQIVND (reference sequence). The germline V and J ends were trimmed by 3 bases and 1 base, with 11 bases remaining between them. There are 15 residues in the CDR3. The CDR3 nucleotides read TGTGCCAGTAGTATGGGTGCCGCTCGCACAGATACGCAGTATTTT. It yields the protein CASSMGAARTDTQYF.

The chain has TRBV9 and TRBJ2-7, with D hard to call. The V end was cut by 2 bases, the J end by 0 bases, with 9 bases between. The CDR3 extends over 14 amino acids. Germline loops: CDR1 SGDLS, CDR2 YYNGEE. CDR3 nucleotides: TGTGCCAGCAGCGTTACAGCCAGCTCCTACGAGCAGTACTTC. It yields the protein CASSVTASSYEQYF.